This TCR beta chain stems from a study of lung T cells in sarcoidosis with Löfgren's syndrome. Points from the study as a whole: TRAV12-1 and TRBV2 were reportedly most expanded in Löfgren's patients. Multiple Löfgren's syndrome patients reportedly shared TRAV12-1 and TRBV2 CDR3 motifs.

V was cut by 0 bases and J by 5 bases, with 11 bases left in between. CDR1 is SGHRS, CDR2 YFSETQ, per germline. The CDR3 covers 14 residues. This clonotype was seen only a few times. Its antigen is not known. TCRdb reprocessed the reads with MiXCR, giving one entry per CDR3 protein. The sample lists more than 50,000 distinct CDR3 sequences, around 21% seen once, with approximately 2.1% in the top ten. The clonotype was recovered from a human donor with sarcoidosis (Löfgren's syndrome or another form), or a control subject (not recorded which). This rearrangement joins TRBV5-1 to TRBJ2-5; D not certain. Material: CD4+ T cells from PBMCs. This CDR3 is CASSLGHPDETQYF. Written as DNA, the CDR3 is TGCGCCAGCAGCTTGGGACACCCCGACGAGACCCAGTACTTC.